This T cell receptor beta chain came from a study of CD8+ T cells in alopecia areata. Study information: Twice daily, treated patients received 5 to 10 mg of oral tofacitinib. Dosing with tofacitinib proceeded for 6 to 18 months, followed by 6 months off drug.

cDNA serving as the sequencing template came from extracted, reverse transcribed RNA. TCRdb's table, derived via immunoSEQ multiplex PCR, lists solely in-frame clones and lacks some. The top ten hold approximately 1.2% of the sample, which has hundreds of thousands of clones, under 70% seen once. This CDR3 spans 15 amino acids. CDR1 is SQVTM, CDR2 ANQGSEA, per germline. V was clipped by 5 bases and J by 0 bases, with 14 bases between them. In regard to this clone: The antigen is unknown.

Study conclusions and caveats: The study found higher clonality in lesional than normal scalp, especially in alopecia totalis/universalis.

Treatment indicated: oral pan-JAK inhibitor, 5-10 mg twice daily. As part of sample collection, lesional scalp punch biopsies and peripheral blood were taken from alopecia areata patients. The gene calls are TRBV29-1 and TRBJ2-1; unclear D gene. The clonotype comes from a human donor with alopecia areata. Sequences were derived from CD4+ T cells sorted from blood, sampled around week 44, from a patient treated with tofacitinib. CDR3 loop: CSVFSRVSSYNEQFF. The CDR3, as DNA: TGCAGCGTTTTCTCACGGGTGAGCTCCTACAATGAGCAGTTCTTC.